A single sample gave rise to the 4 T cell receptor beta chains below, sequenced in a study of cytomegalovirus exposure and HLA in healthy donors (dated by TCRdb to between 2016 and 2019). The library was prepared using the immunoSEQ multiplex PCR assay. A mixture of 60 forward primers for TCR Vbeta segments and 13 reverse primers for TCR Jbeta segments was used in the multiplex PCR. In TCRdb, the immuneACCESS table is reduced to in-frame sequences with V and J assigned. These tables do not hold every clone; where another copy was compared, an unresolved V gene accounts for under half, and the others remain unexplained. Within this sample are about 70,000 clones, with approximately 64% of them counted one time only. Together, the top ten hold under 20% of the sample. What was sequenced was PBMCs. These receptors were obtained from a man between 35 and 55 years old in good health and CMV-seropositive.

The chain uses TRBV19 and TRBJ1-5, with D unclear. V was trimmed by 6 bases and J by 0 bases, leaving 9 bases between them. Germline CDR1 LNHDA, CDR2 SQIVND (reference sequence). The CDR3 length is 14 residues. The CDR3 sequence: CASRRANSNQPQHF. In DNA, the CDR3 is TGTGCCAGTAGGCGGGCTAATAGCAATCAGCCCCAGCATTTT. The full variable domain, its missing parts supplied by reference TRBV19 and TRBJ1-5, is DGGITQSPKYLFRKEGQNVTLSCEQNLNHDAMYWYRQDPGQGLRLIYYSQIVNDFQKGDIAEGYSVSREKKESFPLTVTSAQKNPTAFYLCASRRANSNQPQHFGDGTRLSIL.

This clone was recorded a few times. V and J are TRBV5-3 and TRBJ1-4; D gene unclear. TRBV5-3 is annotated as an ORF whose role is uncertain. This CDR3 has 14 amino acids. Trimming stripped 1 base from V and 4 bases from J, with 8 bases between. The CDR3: CARSLPGSNEKLFF. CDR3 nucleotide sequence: TGTGCCAGAAGCTTGCCGGGGAGTAATGAAAAACTGTTTTTT.

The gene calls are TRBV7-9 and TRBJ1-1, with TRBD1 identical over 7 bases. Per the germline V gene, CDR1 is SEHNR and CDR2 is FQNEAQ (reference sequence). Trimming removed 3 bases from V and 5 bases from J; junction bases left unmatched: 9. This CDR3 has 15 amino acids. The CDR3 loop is CASSLEGAGGTEAFF. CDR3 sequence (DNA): TGTGCCAGCAGCTTGGAGGGGGCTGGCGGTACTGAAGCTTTCTTT. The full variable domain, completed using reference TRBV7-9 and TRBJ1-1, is DTGVSQNPRHKITKRGQNVTFRCDPISEHNRLYWYRQTLGQGPEFLTYFQNEAQLEKSRLLSDRFSAERPKGSFSTLEIQRTEQGDSAMYLCASSLEGAGGTEAFFGQGTRLTVV.

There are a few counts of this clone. DNA for the CDR3: TGCGCCAGCAGCCAAACGGGGACTGTCTATGGCTACACCTTC. This encodes CASSQTGTVYGYTF. The J gene is TRBJ1-2, the V gene TRBV4-1, with D maybe TRBD1 (5 bases). There are 14 residues in the CDR3. The germline V and J ends were trimmed by 2 bases and 4 bases, with 11 bases remaining between them. Per germline, CDR1 MGHRA and CDR2 YSYEKL.